These T cell receptor beta chains were read from a single sample in a study of blood T cell repertoires in COVID-19. The data were produced by immunoSEQ multiplex PCR, yet TCRdb's version contains in-frame clones alone and is incomplete. The profile shows tens of thousands of clones, 85% of them singletons. Sequencing was carried out using peripheral blood. The receptors were gathered from a man at least 80 years old with acute or convalescent COVID-19. Both conserved end residues are part of each CDR3. Each record gives: D gene, clone size, J gene, V gene, CDR3 protein, CDR3 DNA. The D gene is left open where the match is weak. Expanded clones are given a class, and other clones once, few, many or no size at all.

D: TRBD2
size: .
J: TRBJ2-3
V: TRBV5-1
CDR3: CASSSGTSAWGADTQYF
DNA: TGCGCCAGCAGTTCCGGGACTAGCGCTTGGGGCGCAGATACGCAGTATTTT

D: TRBD1
size: .
J: TRBJ2-2
V: TRBV28
CDR3: CASSKGQTTTGELFF
DNA: TGTGCCAGCAGTAAGGGACAGACGACTACCGGGGAGCTGTTTTTT

D: TRBD2
size: .
J: TRBJ2-7
V: TRBV9
CDR3: CASSRTSGPSYEQYF
DNA: TGTGCCAGCAGCCGAACTAGCGGTCCGTCCTACGAGCAGTACTTC

D: TRBD2
size: .
J: TRBJ2-1
V: TRBV4-2
CDR3: CASSYRLAGEGSEQFF
DNA: TGTGCCAGCAGCTACCGACTAGCGGGAGAGGGTAGTGAGCAGTTCTTC

D: .
size: .
J: TRBJ2-1
V: TRBV3-1/TRBV3-2
CDR3: CASSQGAYNEQFF
DNA: TGTGCCAGCAGCCAGGGGGCTTACAATGAGCAGTTCTTC

D: .
size: .
J: TRBJ1-5
V: TRBV18
CDR3: CASSPQGISQPQHF
DNA: TGTGCCAGCTCACCCCAGGGAATCAGTCAGCCCCAGCATTTT

D: TRBD2
size: .
J: TRBJ2-7
V: TRBV7-2
CDR3: CASSPRPGVAGGSSYEQYF
DNA: TGTGCCAGCAGCCCCCGGCCCGGAGTAGCGGGAGGGAGCTCCTACGAGCAGTACTTC

D: .
size: once
J: TRBJ2-7
V: TRBV6-4
CDR3: CATLIKGVAGEQYF
DNA: TGTGCCACCCTGATTAAGGGGGTGGCGGGCGAGCAGTACTTC

D: .
size: once
J: TRBJ2-7
V: TRBV7-2
CDR3: CASSLGPGEGYEQYF
DNA: TGTGCCAGCAGCTTAGGGCCGGGAGAAGGGTACGAGCAGTACTTC

D: .
size: once
J: TRBJ2-2
V: TRBV9
CDR3: CASSAQQGYAGELFF
DNA: TGTGCCAGCAGCGCACAACAGGGTTACGCCGGGGAGCTGTTTTTT

D: .
size: .
J: TRBJ2-7
V: TRBV7-3
CDR3: CASSIADGQRLYF
DNA: TGTGCCAGCAGCATAGCCGATGGCCAGAGGCTGTACTTC

D: .
size: .
J: TRBJ2-7
V: TRBV27
CDR3: CASSLSHNRASLPYEQYF
DNA: TGTGCCAGCAGTTTATCGCACAACAGGGCTAGCCTCCCCTACGAGCAGTACTTC

D: .
size: .
J: TRBJ2-2
V: TRBV3-1/TRBV3-2
CDR3: CASSARVADTGELFF
DNA: TGTGCCAGCAGTGCCCGGGTGGCTGATACCGGGGAGCTGTTTTTT

D: TRBD1
size: .
J: TRBJ1-1
V: TRBV5-6
CDR3: CASSLKVTGAGEAFF
DNA: TGTGCCAGCAGCTTGAAAGTCACAGGGGCGGGTGAAGCTTTCTTT

D: .
size: .
J: TRBJ2-3
V: TRBV7-2
CDR3: CASSLGGGRQDTQYF
DNA: TGTGCCAGCAGCTTAGGGGGGGGGCGTCAAGATACGCAGTATTTT

D: TRBD1
size: .
J: TRBJ1-6
V: TRBV6-5
CDR3: CASSPTGVNNSPLHF
DNA: TGTGCCAGCAGTCCGACAGGGGTAAATAATTCACCCCTCCACTTT

D: TRBD1
size: .
J: TRBJ2-2
V: TRBV5-6
CDR3: CASSLTGTAYTGELFF
DNA: TGTGCCAGCAGTCTGACCGGGACAGCCTACACCGGGGAGCTGTTTTTT

D: TRBD1
size: few
J: TRBJ1-2
V: TRBV28
CDR3: CASSLGTGYGYTF
DNA: TGTGCCAGCAGTTTAGGGACAGGTTATGGCTACACCTTC

D: .
size: .
J: TRBJ1-6
V: TRBV6-2/TRBV6-3
CDR3: CASSERTASSYNSPLHF
DNA: TGTGCCAGCAGCGAAAGGACAGCGAGCTCCTATAATTCACCCCTCCACTTT

D: .
size: few
J: TRBJ1-2
V: TRBV5-1
CDR3: CASSLGLQGSSGYTF
DNA: TGCGCCAGCAGCTTAGGTTTGCAGGGAAGCTCTGGCTACACCTTC

D: TRBD2
size: .
J: TRBJ2-3
V: TRBV11-2
CDR3: CASSPGLAGTDTQYF
DNA: TGTGCCAGCAGCCCGGGACTAGCGGGAACCGATACGCAGTATTTT

D: .
size: .
J: TRBJ2-1
V: TRBV6-4
CDR3: CASTSRVPEQFF
DNA: TGTGCCAGCACCTCCAGGGTCCCTGAGCAGTTCTTC

D: TRBD2
size: .
J: TRBJ2-7
V: TRBV25-1
CDR3: CASTGTSGRRDEQYF
DNA: TGTGCCAGCACCGGGACTAGCGGGAGAAGGGACGAGCAGTACTTC

D: .
size: .
J: TRBJ2-3
V: TRBV9
CDR3: CASSPPAAGSTDTQYF
DNA: TGTGCCAGCAGCCCCCCCGCGGCGGGTTCCACAGATACGCAGTATTTT

D: TRBD1
size: .
J: TRBJ2-1
V: TRBV19
CDR3: CASSGGQGNNEQFF
DNA: TGTGCCAGTAGTGGGGGACAGGGCAACAATGAGCAGTTCTTC

D: TRBD1
size: .
J: TRBJ1-1
V: TRBV28
CDR3: CASSPGGPLNTEAFF
DNA: TGTGCCAGCAGTCCAGGGGGTCCCCTGAACACTGAAGCTTTCTTT

D: TRBD1
size: .
J: TRBJ2-1
V: TRBV15
CDR3: CATSNKVGTVSYNEQFF
DNA: TGTGCCACCAGCAACAAAGTCGGGACAGTCTCCTACAATGAGCAGTTCTTC

D: TRBD2
size: medium-sized
J: TRBJ2-2
V: TRBV24-1
CDR3: CATSDFKRGKTGELFF
DNA: TGTGCCACCAGTGATTTTAAGCGGGGGAAGACCGGGGAGCTGTTTTTT

D: TRBD2
size: .
J: TRBJ2-7
V: TRBV5-4
CDR3: CASSWAGTSGVHEQYF
DNA: TGTGCCAGCAGCTGGGCCGGGACTAGTGGTGTGCACGAGCAGTACTTC

D: .
size: .
J: TRBJ2-7
V: TRBV4-1
CDR3: CASSQAGASSYEQYF
DNA: TGCGCCAGCAGCCAAGCAGGGGCAAGCTCCTACGAGCAGTACTTC

D: TRBD1
size: .
J: TRBJ2-1
V: TRBV11-2
CDR3: CASSLDSGQGAYNEQFF
DNA: TGTGCCAGCAGCCTCGACTCGGGACAGGGGGCCTACAATGAGCAGTTCTTC

D: TRBD1
size: once
J: TRBJ2-2
V: TRBV7-9
CDR3: CASSARQGADTGELFF
DNA: TGTGCCAGCAGCGCCCGACAGGGGGCCGACACCGGGGAGCTGTTTTTT

D: TRBD2
size: .
J: TRBJ2-1
V: TRBV4-1
CDR3: CASSPLSGLAGIVFYNEQFF
DNA: TGCGCCAGCAGCCCCCTTTCGGGACTAGCGGGAATTGTATTCTACAATGAGCAGTTCTTC

D: .
size: .
J: TRBJ2-7
V: TRBV13
CDR3: CASSPTTGVPSYEQYF
DNA: TGTGCCAGCAGCCCTACAACGGGAGTACCCTCCTACGAGCAGTACTTC

D: TRBD2
size: .
J: TRBJ2-3
V: TRBV30
CDR3: CALAGLSTDTQYF
DNA: TGTGCCTTAGCGGGGTTAAGCACAGATACGCAGTATTTT

D: .
size: .
J: TRBJ1-2
V: TRBV28
CDR3: CASSTLLPGGRGYGYTF
DNA: TGTGCCAGCAGCACTCTTTTACCGGGCGGCAGGGGCTATGGCTACACCTTC

D: .
size: .
J: TRBJ2-7
V: TRBV4-1
CDR3: CASSQGPLAHEQYF
DNA: TGCGCCAGCAGCCAAGGCCCCCTAGCCCACGAGCAGTACTTC

D: .
size: .
J: TRBJ2-3
V: TRBV3-1/TRBV3-2
CDR3: CASSHKQLTDTQYF
DNA: TGTGCCAGCAGCCATAAGCAACTCACAGATACGCAGTATTTT